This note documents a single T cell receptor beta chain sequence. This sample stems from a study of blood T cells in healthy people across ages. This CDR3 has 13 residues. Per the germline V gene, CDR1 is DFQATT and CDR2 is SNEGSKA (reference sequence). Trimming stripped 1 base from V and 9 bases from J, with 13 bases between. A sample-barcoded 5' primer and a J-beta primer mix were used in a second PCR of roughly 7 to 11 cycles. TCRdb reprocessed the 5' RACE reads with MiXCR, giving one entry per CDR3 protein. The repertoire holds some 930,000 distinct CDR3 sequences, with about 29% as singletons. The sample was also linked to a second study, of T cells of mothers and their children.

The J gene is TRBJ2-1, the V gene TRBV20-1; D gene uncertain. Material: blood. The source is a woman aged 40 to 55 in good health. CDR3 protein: CSARGGPDVEQFF. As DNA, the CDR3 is TGCAGTGCTAGAGGGGGTCCGGATGTTGAGCAGTTCTTC.